The clone carrying this T cell receptor (beta chain) was observed at least ten times. The data were obtained in a study of T-cell reconstitution after alpha-beta-depleted transplantation in children. Unique molecular identifiers were used in preparing the TCRbeta library. TCRdb processed the PCR reads anew with MiXCR; each CDR3 protein has one entry. In the table there are some 590,000 distinct CDR3 sequences, about 10% of which are singletons. The source of this sequence is a human donor who donated a stem cell graft to a child with acute myeloid leukemia. Sequencing was performed on PBMCs from the stem cell graft donor, taken from the stem cell graft.

CDR3 DNA sequence: TGCAGCGTCGCGAGCCCCCCGTGGAGTGGGGGCACCGGGGAGCTGTTTTTT. It codes for CSVASPPWSGGTGELFF. The V and J genes are TRBV29-1 and TRBJ2-2; D tentatively fits TRBD1 or TRBD2 (5 bases each). Trimming cost V 6 bases and J 4 bases, with 24 bases left between them. The CDR3 contains 17 residues. CDR1 is SQVTM, CDR2 ANQGSEA, per germline.